The 4 T cell receptor beta chains listed next were all sequenced from one sample in a study of post-analysis software for immune sequencing data. Overall study results and limits: Roughly 5 TRBV segments occurring more often in patients than controls included TRBV5-6, TRBV5-1 and TRBV20-1.

Incorporated into the TCR beta cDNA libraries were unique molecular identifiers, which served to reduce PCR and sequencing biases. TCRdb re-analysed the PCR reads in MiXCR, keeping a single row per CDR3 protein. The table shows 430,000 or so distinct CDR3 sequences, with 35% to 45% occurring only once. No antigen has been assigned to these receptors. Sequencing was performed on blood. These receptors were obtained from a girl aged 2 to 10 with multiple sclerosis.

This chain links TRBV9 with TRBJ1-4; TRBD1 matches 9 bases. V lost 2 bases to trimming and J lost 7 bases; unmatched junction nucleotides: 9. Germline loops: CDR1 SGDLS, CDR2 YYNGEE. CDR3 length: 16 amino acids. The CDR3 bases are TGTGCCAGCAGCGTCACTACCGGGACAGGGCGTGAAAAACTGTTTTTT. Amino acid sequence: CASSVTTGTGREKLFF.

The chain links TRBV6-6 to TRBJ1-2, with a weak D call TRBD1 (5 bases). Germline V gene data show CDR1 as MNHNY and CDR2 as SVGAGI (reference sequence). Between the trimmed V and J ends, which lost 7 bases and 11 bases, there was a span of 17 bases. There are 12 residues in the CDR3. DNA for the CDR3: TGTGCCAGCACAACAACCAGGGAAGGTTACACCTTC. Translated, it gives CASTTTREGYTF.

This clonotype has just a few counts. The gene calls are TRBV11-2 and TRBJ1-1, with D perhaps TRBD1 (6 bases). CDR3 length: 13 amino acids. Germline V gene sequence: CDR1 SGHAT, CDR2 FQNNGV. V was pared by 1 base and J by 6 bases, with 9 bases between. CDR3 protein: CASSLAGAAEAFF. Written as DNA, the CDR3 is TGTGCCAGCAGCTTAGCGGGGGCGGCTGAAGCTTTCTTT.

This clonotype has a handful of counts. V gene TRBV5-1 combines with J gene TRBJ2-3; 10 bases fit TRBD2. Germline V gives CDR1 SGHRS, CDR2 YFSETQ. Germline trimming cut 2 bases from V and 4 bases from J; bases unmatched to any gene: 7. The CDR3 spans 16 residues. CDR3 amino acids: CASSFTTSGAADTQYF. In nucleotides, the CDR3 is TGCGCCAGCAGCTTCACTACTAGCGGGGCTGCAGATACGCAGTATTTT.